The T cell receptor beta chain described here comes from a study of post-analysis software for immune sequencing data. The CDR3 spans 13 residues. V was clipped by 6 bases and J by 1 base, with 12 bases between them. From germline, CDR1 is SQVTM and CDR2 ANQGSEA. The TCR beta cDNA libraries carried unique molecular identifiers. TCRdb reanalysed the PCR reads using MiXCR and keeps one entry per CDR3 protein. The table lists about 540,000 distinct CDR3 sequences, around a third of them singletons. Notes on the study in general: There were roughly 5 TRBV segments more frequent in patients than controls, and TRBV5-6, TRBV5-1 and TRBV20-1 were among them.

In this sample, this clonotype turned up a few times. Its antigen is unknown. Sequencing was done on a sample of blood. The clonotype originates from a girl under 18 with multiple sclerosis. The genes are TRBV29-1 and TRBJ1-1; TRBD1 is a possible D gene (5 bases). CDR3 bases: TGCAGCGTCCGGTGGGGCCCGAACACTGAAGCTTTCTTT. It specifies CSVRWGPNTEAFF.